A selection of T cell receptor beta chains follows, all from one sample in a study of T-cell reconstitution after alpha-beta-depleted transplantation in children. TCRdb reprocessed the PCR reads via MiXCR and lists one record per CDR3 protein. The sample carries about 830,000 distinct CDR3 sequences, 16% recorded once. The specimen comprised PBMCs, mostly from graft donor cells, sampled 360 days after TCRalphabeta/CD19-depleted stem cell transplant. The receptors derive from a male patient younger than 18 who had a stem cell transplant for acute lymphoblastic leukemia, so the T cells may come from the graft donor. The CDR3 runs from the conserved cysteine through the conserved F or W. The D gene is left open where the match is weak. Not every row has a clone size; where given, it reads once, few, many or a size class.

v_gene,abundance,d_gene,j_gene,CDR3nt,CDR3aa
TRBV7-9,few,TRBD1,TRBJ1-1,TGTGCCAGCAGCTTAGTCCCGGGACAGGATAAGGACACTGAAGCTTTCTTT,CASSLVPGQDKDTEAFF
TRBV5-1,few,TRBD2,TRBJ2-1,TGCGCCAGCAGCTCTTTGGGGAGCGGGGGGAGCTCCTACAATGAGCAGTTCTTC,CASSSLGSGGSSYNEQFF
TRBV12-3/TRBV12-4,few,.,TRBJ2-4,TGTGCCAGCACCAAAAACATGGCCAAAAACATTCAGTACTTC,CASTKNMAKNIQYF
TRBV28,.,.,TRBJ2-1,TGTGCCAGCAGTTTGGATCCCTCTCACAAGGGGCGTTACAATGAGCAGTTCTTC,CASSLDPSHKGRYNEQFF
TRBV15,.,.,TRBJ2-1,TGTGCCACCAGCAGAGCGAGACCCCCGAATGAGCAGTTCTTC,CATSRARPPNEQFF
TRBV5-1,.,.,TRBJ1-3,TGCGCCAGCAGCTTGCAGGACTCTGGAAACACCATATATTTT,CASSLQDSGNTIYF
TRBV5-6,few,TRBD2,TRBJ2-3,TGTGCCAGCAGCTTGCCCAGGACTAGCGGGAGACAAGATACGCAGTATTTT,CASSLPRTSGRQDTQYF
TRBV20-1,few,.,TRBJ2-7,TGCAGTGCTAGAGAACAGTATTCCTACGAGCAGTACTTC,CSAREQYSYEQYF
TRBV18,few,TRBD1,TRBJ1-6,TGTGCCAGCTCACCGGGGACAGGGAGAAATTCACCCCTCCACTTT,CASSPGTGRNSPLHF
TRBV7-6,.,.,TRBJ1-2,TGTGCCAGCAGCTTAGCGGGGGCAGAGATGGGCTACACCTTC,CASSLAGAEMGYTF
TRBV29-1,.,TRBD2,TRBJ2-7,TGCAGCGTTGCCAAGACTAGCGTATACGAGCAGTACTTC,CSVAKTSVYEQYF
TRBV4-2,.,TRBD2,TRBJ2-2,TGTGCCAGCTCCCATCACCCGGGACTAGCGGACTCCGGGGAGCTGTTTTTT,CASSHHPGLADSGELFF
TRBV12-3/TRBV12-4,many,.,TRBJ2-3,TGTGCCAGCAGTTTTACCTTGACAGATACGCAGTATTTT,CASSFTLTDTQYF
TRBV27,few,.,TRBJ2-1,TGTGCCGACCCGAGCAGTTTCTTC,CADPSSFF
TRBV6-5,many,.,TRBJ2-5,TGTGCCAGCAGTTACGCGATGCCGGGGGCCCAGTACTTC,CASSYAMPGAQYF
TRBV9,few,.,TRBJ2-1,TGTGCCAGCAGCGTAGGGTCTCGGTCCTACAATGAGCAGTTCTTC,CASSVGSRSYNEQFF
TRBV28,.,.,TRBJ2-7,TGTGCCAGCAGCATTAAAGTCGGGACTCGGTCCTACGAGCAGTACTTC,CASSIKVGTRSYEQYF